These T cell receptor beta chains were read from a single sample in a study of T-cell reconstitution after alpha-beta-depleted transplantation in children. MiXCR was run by TCRdb on the PCR reads, yielding one entry per CDR3 protein. The sample carries hundreds of thousands of distinct CDR3 sequences, 10% to 15% recorded once. Sample: PBMCs, mostly from graft donor cells, taken 360 days after TCRalphabeta/CD19-depleted stem cell transplant. The receptors derive from a male patient younger than 18 who had a stem cell transplant for acute myeloid leukemia, so the T cells may come from the graft donor. Each CDR3 is given with its conserved first and last residue. A D gene is named only where the DNA matches it firmly. Clone size is shown for a subset of rows, as once, few, many or a class of expanded clone.

V,J,size,D,CDR3,DNA
TRBV7-3,TRBJ2-1,-,-,CASSLFGGQQFF,TGTGCCAGCAGCTTATTTGGGGGTCAGCAGTTCTTC
TRBV28,TRBJ2-7,few,-,CASSFVAGLASEQYF,TGTGCCAGCAGTTTCGTGGCGGGACTTGCCTCCGAGCAGTACTTC
TRBV15,TRBJ2-4,many,-,CATSSRPLAPGEVNIQYF,TGTGCCACCAGCAGTCGACCCCTAGCCCCGGGGGAAGTAAACATTCAGTACTTC
TRBV6-5,TRBJ2-6,-,-,CASSYSPSGANVLTF,TGTGCCAGCAGTTATTCTCCCTCTGGGGCCAACGTCCTGACTTTC
TRBV6-2/TRBV6-3,TRBJ2-5,few,TRBD2,CASSYAGGLAGLQETQYF,TGTGCCAGCAGTTACGCCGGGGGACTAGCGGGACTACAAGAGACCCAGTACTTC
TRBV11-2,TRBJ2-1,-,-,CASSYDRSSYNEQFF,TGTGCCAGCAGCTATGACAGAAGCTCCTACAATGAGCAGTTCTTC
TRBV9,TRBJ1-4,few,-,CASSAEGATNEKLFF,TGTGCCAGCAGCGCCGAGGGGGCAACTAATGAAAAACTGTTTTTT
TRBV7-9,TRBJ2-7,few,-,CASSLHGQAELGEQYF,TGTGCCAGCAGCTTACATGGGCAGGCAGAATTGGGCGAGCAGTACTTC
TRBV7-3,TRBJ2-1,-,TRBD2,CASSPRTSGMWNEQFF,TGTGCCAGCAGCCCCCGGACTAGCGGGATGTGGAATGAGCAGTTCTTC
TRBV29-1,TRBJ2-7,-,TRBD1,CSATGERYEQYF,TGCAGCGCGACAGGGGAGAGGTACGAGCAGTACTTC
TRBV4-3,TRBJ2-7,few,-,CASSQDESGLTYEQYF,TGCGCCAGCAGCCAAGATGAGTCGGGGTTGACCTACGAGCAGTACTTC
TRBV29-1,TRBJ1-1,many,-,CSVGVQLNTEAFF,TGCAGCGTTGGGGTACAGTTGAACACTGAAGCTTTCTTT
TRBV7-9,TRBJ2-2,few,-,CASSLPRDPPRIGELFF,TGTGCCAGCAGCTTACCCCGGGACCCACCACGCATCGGGGAGCTGTTTTTT
TRBV28,TRBJ2-3,many,TRBD2,CASSLHPTSRSSDTQYF,TGTGCCAGCAGTCTACACCCGACTAGCAGGAGCTCAGATACGCAGTATTTT
TRBV20-1,TRBJ2-1,-,-,CSAMTRNIEQFF,TGCAGTGCTATGACTAGGAACATTGAGCAGTTCTTC
TRBV7-2,TRBJ1-1,many,-,CASGHGQASEAFF,TGTGCCAGCGGCCATGGGCAGGCCTCTGAAGCTTTCTTT
TRBV7-8,TRBJ1-2,-,TRBD1,CASSSRDSLSYGYTF,TGTGCCAGCAGCAGTAGGGACAGTCTCAGCTATGGCTACACCTTC
TRBV4-2,TRBJ2-1,many,-,CASSQVSSGSNNEQFF,TGTGCCAGCAGCCAAGTGTCGAGCGGATCGAACAATGAGCAGTTCTTC
TRBV6-1,TRBJ1-1,-,-,CASTLGGTFNEAFF,TGTGCCAGCACCCTCGGGGGGACCTTCAATGAAGCTTTCTTT
TRBV29-1,TRBJ2-2,-,-,CSGGHNTGELFF,TGCAGCGGAGGACACAACACCGGGGAGCTGTTTTTT
TRBV25-1,TRBJ1-5,-,-,CASSEGDQPQHF,TGTGCCAGCAGTGAAGGGGATCAGCCCCAGCATTTT
TRBV7-2,TRBJ2-7,-,-,CASSLEASPSYEQYF,TGTGCCAGCAGCCTAGAGGCCAGTCCGTCCTACGAGCAGTACTTC
TRBV20-1,TRBJ2-1,many,TRBD2,CSAGGPSGVYNEQFF,TGCAGTGCCGGAGGCCCTAGCGGGGTTTACAATGAGCAGTTCTTC
TRBV4-3,TRBJ2-3,-,TRBD1,CASSQNRGDTQYF,TGCGCCAGCAGCCAAAACAGGGGGGATACGCAGTATTTT
TRBV12-3/TRBV12-4,TRBJ2-1,-,-,CASRGISGTLNYNEQFF,TGTGCCAGCAGGGGAATATCCGGGACTTTAAACTACAATGAGCAGTTCTTC
TRBV5-1,TRBJ2-1,many,-,CASSFGTLIYNEQFF,TGCGCCAGCAGCTTCGGGACTTTGATCTACAATGAGCAGTTCTTC
TRBV29-1,TRBJ1-5,-,-,CSVAGYNQPQHF,TGCAGCGTTGCGGGATACAATCAGCCCCAGCATTTT
TRBV4-3,TRBJ2-7,-,-,CASSQVLPGYEQYF,TGCGCCAGCAGCCAGGTACTCCCGGGGTACGAGCAGTACTTC
TRBV6-1,TRBJ2-1,few,TRBD2,CASTKTGTSGNEQFF,TGTGCCAGCACCAAAACAGGGACTAGCGGCAATGAGCAGTTCTTC
TRBV21-1,TRBJ2-1,-,-,CASSKEGLASGSKPSEQFF,TGTGCCAGCAGCAAAGAGGGTTTGGCTAGCGGGAGTAAGCCCTCTGAGCAGTTCTTC
TRBV11-2,TRBJ2-2,-,TRBD1,CASSSRTGDSPLDTGELFF,TGTGCCAGCAGCTCGAGGACAGGGGACAGCCCCTTGGACACCGGGGAGCTGTTTTTT
TRBV7-6,TRBJ2-3,few,TRBD1,CASSLGTGATDTQYF,TGTGCCAGCAGCTTAGGGACAGGGGCCACAGATACGCAGTATTTT
TRBV15,TRBJ2-1,many,-,CATSLSSYNEQFF,TGTGCCACCAGCCTAAGCTCCTACAATGAGCAGTTCTTC
TRBV5-1,TRBJ1-4,few,-,CASSWGRGTNEKLFF,TGCGCCAGCAGCTGGGGACGGGGGACTAATGAAAAACTGTTTTTT
TRBV5-4,TRBJ2-7,-,TRBD1,CASRHSPDRAPYEQYF,TGTGCCAGCAGACACAGTCCGGACAGGGCTCCCTACGAGCAGTACTTC
TRBV27,TRBJ2-1,few,TRBD2,CASSLSPGTSIHNEQFF,TGTGCCAGCAGTTTATCTCCCGGGACTAGCATCCACAATGAGCAGTTCTTC
TRBV29-1,TRBJ1-5,many,-,CSVSVGVGQPQHF,TGCAGCGTTTCAGTGGGGGTAGGGCAGCCCCAGCATTTT
TRBV5-4,TRBJ1-5,-,-,CASSDSGRGINQPQHF,TGTGCCAGCAGCGATAGTGGCAGGGGTATCAATCAGCCCCAGCATTTT
TRBV5-1,TRBJ2-3,few,TRBD2,CASSFEPPGLAVDTQYF,TGCGCCAGCAGCTTCGAACCTCCGGGACTAGCGGTGGATACGCAGTATTTT
TRBV20-1,TRBJ2-3,-,-,CSASCGGSTDTQYF,TGCAGTGCTAGTTGTGGGGGTAGCACAGATACGCAGTATTTT
TRBV4-3,TRBJ2-1,-,-,CASSQEGTGSYNEQFF,TGCGCCAGCAGCCAAGAGGGCACGGGGTCCTACAATGAGCAGTTCTTC
TRBV11-2,TRBJ2-7,-,-,CASSFTGTNYEQYF,TGTGCCAGCAGTTTTACCGGGACGAACTACGAGCAGTACTTC
TRBV18,TRBJ1-1,-,-,CASSTTTGNSEAFF,TGTGCCAGCTCAACGACGACGGGGAACTCGGAAGCTTTCTTT
TRBV12-3/TRBV12-4,TRBJ2-3,-,-,CASSLGDSLGGTDTQYF,TGTGCCAGCAGTTTAGGGGACTCCCTAGGAGGCACAGATACGCAGTATTTT